The present entry profiles one TCR beta chain with its context. Antigen: not known. Germline V gene lookup returns CDR1 SEHNR and CDR2 FQNEAQ (reference sequence). V lost 2 bases and J 5 bases, leaving 16 bases between the germline ends. CDR3 length: 16 residues. The data originate from a study of memory CD4+ T cells and cytomegalovirus serostatus. The overall study: Donors were healthy Belgian adults, several CMV seropositive and under 30 seronegative.

The sort gate was single viable CD3+CD4+CD8-CD45RO+ cells for memory CD4+ T cells. After thawing, CD4+ T cells were positively selected. Findings and limits, study-wide: Of 150 to 200 reported CMV TCRbeta sequences, about 67 were found in memory CD4+ repertoires. Suggested: most of the CMV-linked TCR signature lies in CD4+ memory cells.

Assay used: immunoSEQ multiplex PCR; TCRdb lists only in-frame clones, some missing. This sample has under 35,000 clones, with about 76% found just once. The TCR was taken from an adult in good health and CMV-seronegative. The sample comprised memory CD4+ T cells from blood. The chain has TRBV7-9 and TRBJ2-1; TRBD2 is a possible D gene (5 bases). In DNA form, the CDR3 reads TGTGCCAGCAGCTTACTTCGGGATTACCTTAACAATGAGCAGTTCTTC. This codes for CASSLLRDYLNNEQFF.